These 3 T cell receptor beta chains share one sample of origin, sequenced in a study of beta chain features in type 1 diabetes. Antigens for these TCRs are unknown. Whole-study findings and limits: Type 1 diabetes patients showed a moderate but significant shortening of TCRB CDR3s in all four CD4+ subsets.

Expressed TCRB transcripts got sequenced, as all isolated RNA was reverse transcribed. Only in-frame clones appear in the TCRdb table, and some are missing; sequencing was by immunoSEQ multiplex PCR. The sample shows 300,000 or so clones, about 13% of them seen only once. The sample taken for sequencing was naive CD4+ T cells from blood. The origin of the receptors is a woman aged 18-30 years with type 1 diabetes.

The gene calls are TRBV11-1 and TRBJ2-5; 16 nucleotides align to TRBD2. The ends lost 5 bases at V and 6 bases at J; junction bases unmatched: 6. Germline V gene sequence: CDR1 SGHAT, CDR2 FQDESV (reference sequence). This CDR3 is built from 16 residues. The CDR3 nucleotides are TGTGCCAGCAGCCGGGGGACTAGCGGGAGGGGCCAGACCCAGTACTTC. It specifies CASSRGTSGRGQTQYF.

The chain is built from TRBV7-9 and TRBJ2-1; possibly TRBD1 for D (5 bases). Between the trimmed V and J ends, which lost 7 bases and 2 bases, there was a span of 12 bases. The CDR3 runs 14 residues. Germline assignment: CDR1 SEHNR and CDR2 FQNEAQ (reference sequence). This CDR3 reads CASILWTPYNEQFF. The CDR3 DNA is TGTGCCAGCATCCTATGGACACCCTACAATGAGCAGTTCTTC.

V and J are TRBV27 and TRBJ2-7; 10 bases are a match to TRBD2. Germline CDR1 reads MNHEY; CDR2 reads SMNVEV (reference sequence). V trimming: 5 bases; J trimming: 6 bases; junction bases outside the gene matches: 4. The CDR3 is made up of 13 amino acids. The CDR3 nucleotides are TGTGCCAGCAGTCCCATAGCGGGAGGCGAGCAGTACTTC. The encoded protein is CASSPIAGGEQYF.